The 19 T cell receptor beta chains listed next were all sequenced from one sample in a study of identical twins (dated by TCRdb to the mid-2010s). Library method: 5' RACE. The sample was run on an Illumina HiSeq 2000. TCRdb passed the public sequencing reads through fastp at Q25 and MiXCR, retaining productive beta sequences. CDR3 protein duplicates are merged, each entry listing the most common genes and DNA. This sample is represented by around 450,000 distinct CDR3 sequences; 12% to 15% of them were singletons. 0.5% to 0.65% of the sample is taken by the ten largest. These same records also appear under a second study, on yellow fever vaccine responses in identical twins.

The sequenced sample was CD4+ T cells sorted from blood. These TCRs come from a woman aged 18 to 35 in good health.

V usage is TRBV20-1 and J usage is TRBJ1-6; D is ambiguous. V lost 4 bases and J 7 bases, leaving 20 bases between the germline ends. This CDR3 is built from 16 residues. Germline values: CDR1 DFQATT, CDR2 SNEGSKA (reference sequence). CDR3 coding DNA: TGCAGTGCTACGGACTCAAGCGCCGGCCTGAATTCACCCCTCCACTTT. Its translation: CSATDSSAGLNSPLHF.

CDR3 protein: CASSLEVVPNEQFF. DNA of the CDR3: TGTGCCAGCAGCTTGGAGGTAGTCCCCAATGAGCAGTTCTTC. The rearrangement uses TRBV5-4 and TRBJ2-1, with D unclear. CDR3 length: 14 residues. V lost 0 bases to trimming and J lost 6 bases, with 10 bases between them. CDR1 and CDR2 (germline): SGHNT, YYREEE (reference sequence).

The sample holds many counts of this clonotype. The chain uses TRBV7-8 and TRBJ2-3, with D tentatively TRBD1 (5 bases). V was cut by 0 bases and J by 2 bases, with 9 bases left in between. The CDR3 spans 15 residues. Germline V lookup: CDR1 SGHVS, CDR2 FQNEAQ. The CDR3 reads CASSLAHRNTDTQYF. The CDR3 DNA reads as TGTGCCAGCAGCTTAGCCCACAGGAACACAGATACGCAGTATTTT.

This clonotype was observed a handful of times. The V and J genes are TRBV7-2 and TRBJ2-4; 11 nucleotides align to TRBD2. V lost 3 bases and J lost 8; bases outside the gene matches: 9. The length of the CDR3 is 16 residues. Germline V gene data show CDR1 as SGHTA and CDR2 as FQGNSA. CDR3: CASSFRGTSGGYIQYF. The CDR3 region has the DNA TGTGCCAGCAGCTTTAGGGGGACTAGCGGCGGGTACATTCAGTACTTC.

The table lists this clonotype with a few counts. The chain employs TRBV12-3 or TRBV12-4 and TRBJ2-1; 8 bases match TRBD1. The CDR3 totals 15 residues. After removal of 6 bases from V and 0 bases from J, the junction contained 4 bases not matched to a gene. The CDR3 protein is CASRGQVNSYNEQFF. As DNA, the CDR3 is TGTGCCAGCAGGGGACAGGTGAACTCCTACAATGAGCAGTTCTTC.

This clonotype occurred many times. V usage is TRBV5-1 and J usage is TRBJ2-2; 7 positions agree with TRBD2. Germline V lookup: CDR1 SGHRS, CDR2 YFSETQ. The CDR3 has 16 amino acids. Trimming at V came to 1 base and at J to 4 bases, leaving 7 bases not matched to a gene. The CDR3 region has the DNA TGCGCCAGCAGCTTGAAAGGGCTAGCGGCCACCGGGGAGCTGTTTTTT. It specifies CASSLKGLAATGELFF. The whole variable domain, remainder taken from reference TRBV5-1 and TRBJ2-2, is KAGVTQTPRYLIKTRGQQVTLSCSPISGHRSVSWYQQTPGQGLQFLFEYFSETQRNKGNFPGRFSGRQFSNSRSEMNVSTLELGDSALYLCASSLKGLAATGELFFGEGSRLTVL.

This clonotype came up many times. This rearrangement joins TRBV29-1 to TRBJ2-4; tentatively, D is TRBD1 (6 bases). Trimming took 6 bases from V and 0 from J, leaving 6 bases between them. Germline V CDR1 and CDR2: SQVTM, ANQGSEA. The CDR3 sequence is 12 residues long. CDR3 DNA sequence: TGCAGCGTACAGGGAGCCAAAAACATTCAGTACTTC. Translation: CSVQGAKNIQYF.

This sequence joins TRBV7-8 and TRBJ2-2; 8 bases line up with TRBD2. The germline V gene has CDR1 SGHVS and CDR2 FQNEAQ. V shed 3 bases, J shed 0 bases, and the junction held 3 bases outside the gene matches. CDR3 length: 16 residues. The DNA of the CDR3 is TGTGCCAGCAGCTTGAGACTAGCGTCGAACACCGGGGAGCTGTTTTTT. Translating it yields CASSLRLASNTGELFF.

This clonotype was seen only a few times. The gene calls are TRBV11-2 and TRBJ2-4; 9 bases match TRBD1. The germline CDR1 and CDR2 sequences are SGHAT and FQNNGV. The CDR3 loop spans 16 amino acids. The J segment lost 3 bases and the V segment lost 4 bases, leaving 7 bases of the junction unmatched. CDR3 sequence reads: CASSYGTGKVKNIQYF. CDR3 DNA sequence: TGTGCCAGCAGCTATGGGACAGGGAAAGTCAAAAACATTCAGTACTTC.

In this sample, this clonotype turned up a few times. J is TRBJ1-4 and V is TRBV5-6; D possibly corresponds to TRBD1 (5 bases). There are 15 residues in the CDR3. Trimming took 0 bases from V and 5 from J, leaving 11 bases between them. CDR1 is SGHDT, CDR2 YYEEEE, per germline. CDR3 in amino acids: CASSLARDSNEKLFF. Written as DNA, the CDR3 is TGTGCCAGCAGCTTGGCCCGGGACTCAAATGAAAAACTGTTTTTT.

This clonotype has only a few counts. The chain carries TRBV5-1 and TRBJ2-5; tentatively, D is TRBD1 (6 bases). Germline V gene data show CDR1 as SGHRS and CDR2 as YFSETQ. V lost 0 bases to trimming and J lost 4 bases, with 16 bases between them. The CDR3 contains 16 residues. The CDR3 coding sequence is TGCGCCAGCAGCTTGGGGGCCCGGGACAACTCAGAGACCCAGTACTTC. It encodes CASSLGARDNSETQYF.

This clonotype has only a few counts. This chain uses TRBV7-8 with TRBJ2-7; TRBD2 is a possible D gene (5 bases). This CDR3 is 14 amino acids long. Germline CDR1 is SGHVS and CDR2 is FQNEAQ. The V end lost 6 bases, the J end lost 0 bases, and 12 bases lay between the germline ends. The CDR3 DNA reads TGTGCCAGCAGGGAGAGGAGGAGCTCCTACGAGCAGTACTTC. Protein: CASRERRSSYEQYF.

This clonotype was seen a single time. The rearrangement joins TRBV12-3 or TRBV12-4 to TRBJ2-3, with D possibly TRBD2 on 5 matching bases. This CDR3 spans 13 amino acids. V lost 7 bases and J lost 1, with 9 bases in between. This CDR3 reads CASTEGGTDTQYF. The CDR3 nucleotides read TGTGCCAGCACCGAGGGAGGCACAGATACGCAGTATTTT.

The CDR3, as DNA: TGTGCCAGCAGCTTAACGGGCGGCCAGGGGTACAATGAGCAGTTCTTC. Its translation: CASSLTGGQGYNEQFF. This chain joins TRBV7-3 and TRBJ2-1; maybe TRBD1 (6 bases). CDR1 is SGHTA and CDR2 is FQGTGA in the germline V gene. With 0 bases removed from V and 4 bases from J, the gap between germline ends came to 13 bases. The CDR3 has 16 residues.

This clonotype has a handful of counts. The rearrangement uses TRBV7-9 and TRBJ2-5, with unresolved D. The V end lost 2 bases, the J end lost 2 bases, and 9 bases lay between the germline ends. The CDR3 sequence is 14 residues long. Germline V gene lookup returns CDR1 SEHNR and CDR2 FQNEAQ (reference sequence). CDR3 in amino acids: CASSLTRIQETQYF. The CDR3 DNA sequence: TGTGCCAGCAGCTTAACTCGGATACAAGAGACCCAGTACTTC.

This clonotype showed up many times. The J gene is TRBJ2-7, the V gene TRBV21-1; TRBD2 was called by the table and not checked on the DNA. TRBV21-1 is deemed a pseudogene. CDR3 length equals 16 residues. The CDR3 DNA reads TGTGCCAGCAGCCCAAGACCCGGGGCCTCCAGAGTAGAGCAGTACTTC. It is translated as CASSPRPGASRVEQYF.

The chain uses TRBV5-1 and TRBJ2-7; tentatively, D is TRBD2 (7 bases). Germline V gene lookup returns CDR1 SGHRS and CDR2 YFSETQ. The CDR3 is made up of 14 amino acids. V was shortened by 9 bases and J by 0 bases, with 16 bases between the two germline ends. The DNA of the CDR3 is TGCGCCAACAGGGAGCGGGGAACCTCCTACGAGCAGTACTTC. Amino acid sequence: CANRERGTSYEQYF.

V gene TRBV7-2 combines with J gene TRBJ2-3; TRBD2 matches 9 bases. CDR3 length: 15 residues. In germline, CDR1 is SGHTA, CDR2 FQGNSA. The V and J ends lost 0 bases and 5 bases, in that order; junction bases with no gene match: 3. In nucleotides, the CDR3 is TGTGCCAGCAGCTTAGCGCTAGCGGGGCGAGATACGCAGTATTTT. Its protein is CASSLALAGRDTQYF.

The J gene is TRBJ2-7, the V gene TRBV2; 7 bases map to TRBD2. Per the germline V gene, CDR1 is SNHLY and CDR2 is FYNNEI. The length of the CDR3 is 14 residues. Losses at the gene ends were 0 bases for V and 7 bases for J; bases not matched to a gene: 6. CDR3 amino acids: CASSEASREGEQYF. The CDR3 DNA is TGTGCCAGCAGTGAAGCGAGCAGGGAGGGAGAGCAGTACTTC.